This TCR beta chain was observed in a study of shared T cell receptors in the human thymus (dated by TCRdb to the early 2020s). Some background on the complete study: The study examined how the human thymus generates shared, self-reactive T-cell receptor alpha chains.

Turning to this clone: The antigen this receptor binds is unknown. Qualities for individual bases were not recorded, and no much larger clone is one base off.

The library relied on the immunoSEQ multiplex PCR assay. TCRdb's version of the immuneACCESS table is confined to in-frame rearrangements and falls short of the full clone set. An unresolved V gene accounts for under half of the shortfall where checked; the remainder is of unknown origin. The sample table contains some 760,000 clones; only one count was recorded for 80% to 90% of them. The ten largest clones capture approximately 0.01% of the sample. Ends trimmed: V by 2 bases, J by 8 bases; bases unmatched to a gene: 7. Taken from the germline V gene, the CDR1 and CDR2 loops are KGHSH and LQKENI. The CDR3 covers 15 residues, taking in both the cysteine and the phenylalanine. Of all the DNA, just the CDR3 is kept, 45 bases in frame from base 1. Another study also made use of these data, one on human thymus T cells. The second publication reports: In Finland, the donors were immunologically healthy infants who were having open corrective cardiac surgery for congenital heart defects. Thymus tissue was obtained as surgical resects removed during corrective cardiac surgery. Usage of V and J gene segments appeared to be biased in both the thymic and the peripheral blood repertoires. Highly overlapping thymic TCR repertoires among unrelated individuals were reported in the related research. The study used under 10 infant thymus samples plus four related peripheral blood samples to characterize TCR alpha and beta repertoires. The infant donors were about 7 to 250 days old, and the cohort included six males and two females. Thymocytes were released mechanically from tissue and stored at -70 °C as pellets of roughly 9-31 million cells. Genomic DNA was extracted from frozen cell pellets with a QIAsymphony instrument. The immunoSEQ multiplex PCR assay was used to amplify the TCRB and TCRAD loci from a standardized amount of quality-controlled genomic DNA. The V(D)J region was spanned by amplicons of a length sufficient to cover the CDR3 and to identify V and J genes. The amplicons were sequenced on an Illumina platform via the commercial immunoSEQ service. Corrections for primer bias and sequencing errors followed previously described methods, while TCRAD and TCRB definitions were based on the IMGT database. Repertoires were analysed with immunoSEQ Analyzer 3.0 and VDJTools, covering basic statistics, V/J segment usage, diversity estimates, rarefaction and pairwise overlap. Diversity was estimated using the Chao1, ChaoE, Efron-Thisted, Shannon and inverse Simpson indices, and was also estimated on datasets down-sampled to the size of the smallest sample. Repertoire overlap was determined by strict matching of CDR3 nucleotide sequence, V gene and J gene, and Jaccard-based multidimensional scaling clustering was applied. On average, thymus samples yielded around 800,000 unique TCRB clonotypes, whereas blood samples yielded around 88,000.

This clonotype was sampled from a girl less than two years old with a congenital heart defect. Donor details come from another sample of the same person, matched by shared clones. The sequenced sample was thymocytes. The chain was built from TRBV18 and TRBJ2-1; 9 central nucleotides agree with TRBD2. The CDR3 loop reads CASSPEAGGLDEQFF. The DNA sequence reads TGTGCCAGCTCACCAGAAGCGGGGGGTCTTGATGAGCAGTTCTTC.